Each of the 12 T cell receptor beta chains below was sequenced from the same sample in a study of T cell repertoires in cytomegalovirus infection. TCRdb re-called the reads through MiXCR, storing one row per CDR3 protein. The profile shows approximately 500,000 distinct CDR3 sequences, around 11% of them singletons. Sequences were obtained from PBMCs. The receptor source for this set is a human donor in good health (CMV status not recorded). Some clones in this sample may be carry-over from other donors' samples.

There are many counts of this clonotype. This chain uses TRBV11-3 with TRBJ2-5; no clear D gene. Per germline, CDR1 SGHNT and CDR2 YENEEA. This CDR3 is built from 14 residues. Trimming left V 5 bases short and J 0 bases short, with 10 bases between. The chain's CDR3 is CASSHRADQETQYF. CDR3 nucleotide sequence: TGTGCCAGCAGCCACCGGGCGGACCAAGAGACCCAGTACTTC.

This clonotype occurred many times. The chain carries TRBV12-3 or TRBV12-4 and TRBJ2-5, with 14 nucleotides matching TRBD2. The CDR3 is 14 residues long. V gave up 8 bases and J gave up 5 bases; unmatched junction bases: 4. The CDR3 nucleotides are TGTGCCAGCTCTGGGACTAGCGGGGGCGAGACCCAGTACTTC. It specifies CASSGTSGGETQYF.

This clonotype was observed at least ten times. The chain couples TRBV19 to TRBJ1-2; 7 bases are shared with TRBD1. There are 11 residues in the CDR3. V was pared by 11 bases and J by 4 bases, with 4 bases of the junction left unmatched. Germline values: CDR1 LNHDA, CDR2 SQIVND (reference sequence). The CDR3 protein is CAGRDSYGYTF. The CDR3 DNA reads TGTGCCGGACGGGACAGCTATGGCTACACCTTC.

This clonotype was observed at least ten times. V usage is TRBV6-1 and J usage is TRBJ2-2; no definite D call. The V end lost 2 bases, the J end lost 1 base, and 11 bases lay between the germline ends. Germline lookup yields CDR1 MNHNS and CDR2 SASEGT. This CDR3 region has 16 residues. The CDR3 nucleotides are TGTGCCAGCAGTGAAAGGAGACTCGAGAACACCGGGGAGCTGTTTTTT. Amino acid sequence: CASSERRLENTGELFF.

This chain joins TRBV20-1 and TRBJ1-1; D remains ambiguous. The V end was cut by 8 bases, the J end by 1 base, with 14 bases between. Germline CDR1 reads DFQATT; CDR2 reads SNEGSKA (reference sequence). The CDR3 is 13 amino acids. The CDR3 region has the DNA TGCAGTCCCGGCGTCCTGAGGAACACTGAAGCTTTCTTT. Its translation: CSPGVLRNTEAFF.

This clonotype was seen at least ten times. The chain combines TRBV7-6 with TRBJ2-3; D is ambiguous. The CDR3 covers 14 residues. Trimming left V 4 bases short and J 1 base short, with 9 bases between. The germline CDR1 and CDR2 sequences are SGHVS and FNYEAQ. CDR3 DNA sequence: TGTGCCAGCAGCTACTTAGGGCGCACAGATACGCAGTATTTT. Encoded protein: CASSYLGRTDTQYF.

This clonotype was seen more than once but under ten times. V gene TRBV6-1 combines with J gene TRBJ1-2; D is ambiguous. CDR1 and CDR2 (germline): MNHNS, SASEGT. V lost 8 bases and J lost 3, with 10 bases in between. This CDR3 region has 12 residues. This CDR3 reads CASEDGYYGYTF. Written as DNA, the CDR3 is TGTGCCAGCGAGGACGGTTACTATGGCTACACCTTC.

At least ten counts were recorded for this clonotype. The rearrangement links TRBV5-6 to TRBJ1-4, with 9 bases aligning to TRBD1. The V and J ends lost 4 bases and 6 bases, in that order; junction bases with no gene match: 10. This CDR3 region has 16 residues. The germline V gene encodes CDR1 SGHDT and CDR2 YYEEEE. The CDR3 loop is CASSPGPGQGYEKLFF. DNA for the CDR3: TGTGCCAGCAGCCCCGGACCGGGACAGGGTTATGAAAAACTGTTTTTT.

This clonotype has ten or more counts. The genes are TRBV4-1 and TRBJ1-1; possible D gene TRBD1, 6 bases. Germline assignment: CDR1 MGHRA and CDR2 YSYEKL. V lost 3 bases to trimming and J lost 1 base, with 12 bases between them. This CDR3 is built from 15 residues. The CDR3, as DNA: TGCGCCAGCAGCCACGGAGGGGGTCGGAACACTGAAGCTTTCTTT. Its translation is CASSHGGGRNTEAFF.

This clonotype has just a few counts. The chain employs TRBV6-1 and TRBJ2-3, with D perhaps being TRBD1 or TRBD2 (5 bases each). This CDR3 comprises 16 residues. CDR1 and CDR2 from the germline V gene are MNHNS and SASEGT. With 8 bases removed from V and 0 bases from J, the gap between germline ends came to 18 bases. CDR3 coding DNA: TGTGCCAGCTCCCGTTTGTTGGGGGAGAGCACAGATACGCAGTATTTT. Its protein is CASSRLLGESTDTQYF.

This clonotype occurred many times. The gene calls are TRBV27 and TRBJ1-5; a possible D gene is TRBD1 (5 bases). CDR3 length: 15 residues. V was clipped by 4 bases and J by 2 bases, with 12 bases between them. The germline V gene has CDR1 MNHEY and CDR2 SMNVEV (reference sequence). This chain's CDR3 is CASSWDWKGNQPQHF. CDR3 DNA sequence: TGTGCCAGCAGTTGGGACTGGAAGGGCAATCAGCCCCAGCATTTT.

The chain joins TRBV10-3 to TRBJ1-4; D gene uncertain. Germline V CDR1 and CDR2: ENHRY, SYGVKD. The CDR3 loop spans 16 amino acids. V dropped 4 bases and J dropped 0 bases, with 12 bases sitting between them. CDR3 in DNA: TGTGCCATCAGTGCATATAGGCCGGCAACTAATGAAAAACTGTTTTTT. Translated, it gives CAISAYRPATNEKLFF.